The next 10 T cell receptor beta chains were all read from a single sample in a study of OX40 agonist ivuxolimab in advanced cancers. Library construction relied on the immunoSEQ multiplex PCR assay. The table comes from immuneACCESS by way of TCRdb, which keeps in-frame sequences with V and J called. Part of the clones is missing from these tables; in studies checked, under half for an unresolved V gene and the rest for unknown reasons. The sample contains 60,000 to 70,000 clones, 70% to 90% of them found a single time. The ten largest clones capture 1.3% of the sample. Source: CD4+ or CD8+ T cells sorted from blood, taken in a trial of the OX40 agonist ivuxolimab. These receptors were taken from an adult with an advanced solid tumor such as melanoma, head and neck, liver or kidney cancer.

The V gene is TRBV19, the J gene TRBJ2-4, with TRBD1 identical over 8 bases. J lost 6 bases, V lost 4 bases, and 5 bases had no gene match. Germline CDR1 and CDR2: LNHDA and SQIVND (reference sequence). There are 14 residues in the CDR3. CDR3 coding DNA: TGTGCCAGTAGTAGGACAGGGCAGCTAAACATTCAGTACTTC. Translated, it gives CASSRTGQLNIQYF.

V is TRBV5-1 and J is TRBJ1-2; D might be TRBD1 (5 bases). The CDR3 is 13 residues long. V was pared by 2 bases and J by 7 bases, with 12 bases between. The V gene's germline CDR1 is SGHRS and CDR2 YFSETQ. The CDR3 DNA reads TGCGCCAGCAGCTTAGGCAGGGAGACTGGCTACACCTTC. This gives the protein CASSLGRETGYTF.

V is TRBV6-1 and J is TRBJ1-1, with D uncertain. Germline V gene sequence: CDR1 MNHNS, CDR2 SASEGT. The CDR3 contains 11 residues. V shed 7 bases and J shed 0 bases, with 3 bases lying between them. The CDR3 loop reads CASTMNTEAFF. DNA of the CDR3: TGTGCCAGCACTATGAACACTGAAGCTTTCTTT.

This chain joins TRBV28 and TRBJ1-5; D possibly corresponds to TRBD1 (5 bases). Trimming took off 4 bases at V and 5 bases at J, with 12 bases between the two ends. Germline V gene data show CDR1 as MDHEN and CDR2 as SYDVKM. This CDR3 region has 14 residues. CDR3 amino acids: CASSSWGGDQPQHF. The CDR3 nucleotides are TGTGCCAGCAGTTCCTGGGGAGGGGATCAGCCCCAGCATTTT.

This clone was seen only once. V gene TRBV9 combines with J gene TRBJ1-1, with a tentative D call TRBD1 (5 bases). Per germline, CDR1 SGDLS and CDR2 YYNGEE. The length of the CDR3 is 14 residues. Trimming cost V 0 bases and J 3 bases, with 9 bases left between them. CDR3 loop: CASSVGRGDTEAFF. CDR3 sequence (DNA): TGTGCCAGCAGCGTAGGTAGGGGCGACACTGAAGCTTTCTTT.

This sequence joins TRBV5-6 and TRBJ1-5, with TRBD1 identical over 7 bases. This CDR3 region has 14 residues. The V gene end was trimmed by 0 bases and the J gene end by 7 bases; junction bases not matched to a gene: 4. From germline, CDR1 is SGHDT and CDR2 YYEEEE. This CDR3 is CASSLGGGGQPQHF. CDR3 coding DNA: TGTGCCAGCAGCTTGGGAGGAGGGGGCCAGCCCCAGCATTTT.

The chain is built from TRBV4-3 and TRBJ2-2; no reliable D call. Between the trimmed V and J ends, which lost 0 bases and 5 bases, there was a span of 10 bases. In germline, CDR1 is LGHNA, CDR2 YSLEER. This CDR3 has 15 amino acids. The CDR3 loop reads CASSQDLWGTGELFF. CDR3 in DNA: TGCGCCAGCAGCCAAGATCTTTGGGGAACCGGGGAGCTGTTTTTT.

The rearrangement links TRBV4-3 to TRBJ2-3, with D possibly being TRBD1 or TRBD2 (5 bases each). Between the trimmed V and J ends, which lost 0 bases and 2 bases, there was a span of 18 bases. Per germline, CDR1 LGHNA and CDR2 YSLEER. The CDR3 loop spans 18 amino acids. The CDR3 DNA is TGCGCCAGCAGCCAAGATGGGGGAAAAAGGCCCTACACAGATACGCAGTATTTT. This translates into CASSQDGGKRPYTDTQYF.

The chain combines TRBV29-1 with TRBJ2-1; 9 positions agree with TRBD2. Germline V gene data show CDR1 as SQVTM and CDR2 as ANQGSEA. This CDR3 is 13 amino acids long. After removal of 7 bases from V and 9 bases from J, the junction contained 10 bases not matched to a gene. The CDR3 loop reads CSGEGTSSIEQFF. As DNA, the CDR3 is TGCAGCGGAGAAGGGACTAGCTCCATTGAGCAGTTCTTC.

This chain joins TRBV9 and TRBJ1-3, with 7 bases identical to TRBD1. The germline V gene encodes CDR1 SGDLS and CDR2 YYNGEE. This CDR3 comprises 15 residues. The junction had 7 bases not matched to a gene; V was cut back by 3 bases and J by 4 bases. The CDR3 DNA reads as TGTGCCAGCAGCGCTACAGGGGCGAACGGAAACACCATATATTTT. Its translation: CASSATGANGNTIYF.